Following are 32 T cell receptor beta chains from one sample sequenced in a study of CD8 T cells in ankylosing spondylitis. Their recognized antigens are unknown. In TCRdb, the 5' RACE reads were re-called with MiXCR into one record per CDR3 protein. The data show approximately 400,000 distinct CDR3 sequences, roughly 25% seen once. Points from the study as a whole: Among TCR beta sequences, a motif of eight highly homologous variants appeared characteristic of ankylosing spondylitis blood.

Sequenced sample: blood, either unsorted or a sorted T cell fraction (not recorded which). These receptor sequences come from a male donor with ankylosing spondylitis.

This clonotype was seen a handful of times. The chain carries TRBV3-1 and TRBJ2-7; D may be TRBD2 (6 bases). CDR1 and CDR2 (germline): LGHDT, YNNKEL (reference sequence). The CDR3 has 15 amino acids. Trimming shortened V by 4 bases and J by 2 bases, and 15 bases separated the two germline ends. The CDR3 region has the DNA TGTGCCAGCAGCCCCTGGAAGGCGGGGACCTACGAGCAGTACTTC. Translated, it gives CASSPWKAGTYEQYF.

This clonotype was counted between two and nine times. The chain combines TRBV7-9 with TRBJ2-7, with 7 bases identical to TRBD2. Germline-derived CDR1 and CDR2 are SEHNR and FQNEAQ (reference sequence). Unmatched junction bases numbered 4, after V lost 5 bases and J lost 0 bases. The CDR3 is 14 amino acids. The CDR3 nucleotides are TGTGCCAGCAGCCCTAGCGGACTCTCCTACGAGCAGTACTTC. Residues: CASSPSGLSYEQYF.

The rearrangement links TRBV29-1 to TRBJ1-1, with 11 bases lining up with TRBD1. The CDR3 loop spans 14 amino acids. CDR1 is SQVTM and CDR2 is ANQGSEA in the germline V gene. V gave up 5 bases and J gave up 5 bases; unmatched junction bases: 7. In nucleotides, the CDR3 is TGCAGCGTTACCCGGACAGGGGGCTGGACTGAAGCTTTCTTT. It translates to CSVTRTGGWTEAFF.

This chain uses TRBV6-1 with TRBJ2-1; 7 bases are shared with TRBD2. This CDR3 has 17 amino acids. Germline values: CDR1 MNHNS, CDR2 SASEGT. V shed 5 bases, J shed 4 bases, and the junction held 14 bases outside the gene matches. The CDR3 nucleotides are TGTGCCAGCAGTCTCCTTATCCTAGCGGCGCAGTACAATGAGCAGTTCTTC. Its protein product is CASSLLILAAQYNEQFF.

The chain is built from TRBV5-6 and TRBJ2-7, with TRBD2 as a possible D gene (5 bases). The germline CDR1 and CDR2 sequences are SGHDT and YYEEEE. The V end lost 5 bases, the J end lost 4 bases, and 16 bases lay between the germline ends. CDR3 length: 14 amino acids. The CDR3 here is CASRLRGRRYEQYF. The CDR3 DNA sequence: TGTGCCAGCAGGCTCCGAGGGAGAAGGTACGAGCAGTACTTC.

This clonotype came up many times. The V and J genes are TRBV3-1 and TRBJ1-1; 7 bases are a match to TRBD1. Germline loops: CDR1 LGHDT, CDR2 YNNKEL (reference sequence). J was trimmed by 7 bases and V by 6 bases; bases with no gene match: 8. The CDR3 consists of 13 residues. The CDR3 spells CASSRQGSREAFF. The CDR3 coding sequence is TGTGCCAGCAGTCGACAGGGTAGTCGTGAAGCTTTCTTT.

The rearrangement links TRBV5-1 to TRBJ2-7; TRBD2 aligns across 8 bases. CDR1 and CDR2 (germline): SGHRS, YFSETQ. V gave up 3 bases and J gave up 2 bases; unmatched junction bases: 7. CDR3 length: 15 residues. The CDR3, as DNA: TGCGCCAGCAGCTCTGTTAGCGGGGCCACCTACGAGCAGTACTTC. This translates into CASSSVSGATYEQYF.

This chain links TRBV10-3 with TRBJ2-1; 9 bases match TRBD2. The CDR3 contains 13 residues. V was pared by 8 bases and J by 8 bases, with 7 bases of the junction left unmatched. Germline V gene lookup returns CDR1 ENHRY and CDR2 SYGVKD. This CDR3 is CAIRLAATDEQFF. CDR3 nucleotide sequence: TGTGCCATCCGACTAGCGGCGACGGATGAGCAGTTCTTC.

This clonotype appeared once. The chain has TRBV19 and TRBJ2-7; 7 bases are a match to TRBD2. CDR1 is LNHDA, CDR2 SQIVND, per germline (reference sequence). Trimming cost V 2 bases and J 5 bases; bases outside gene matches: 9. The CDR3 loop spans 15 amino acids. CDR3 in DNA: TGTGCCAGTAGTATATTCGGGGGGAGAGAAAACGAGCAGTACGTC. Residues: CASSIFGGRENEQYV.

V and J are TRBV5-1 and TRBJ2-6, with 10 bases fitting TRBD2. The CDR3 is made up of 17 amino acids. Germline V gene sequence: CDR1 SGHRS, CDR2 YFSETQ. V lost 0 bases to trimming and J lost 2 bases; unmatched junction nucleotides: 2. The DNA of the CDR3 is TGCGCCAGCAGCTTGGGGACTAGCGGAGCTGGGGCCAACGTCCTGACTTTC. Translated: CASSLGTSGAGANVLTF.

This clonotype has a handful of counts. J is TRBJ1-2 and V is TRBV29-1, with D perhaps matching TRBD1 (6 bases). Germline assignment: CDR1 SQVTM and CDR2 ANQGSEA. The CDR3 extends over 12 amino acids. V lost 5 bases to trimming and J lost 6 bases, with 13 bases between them. Here the CDR3 reads CSVHREGDGYTF. CDR3 in DNA: TGCAGCGTTCACAGGGAGGGGGATGGCTACACCTTC.

This clonotype was seen at least ten times. This chain uses TRBV12-5 with TRBJ1-1, with D unresolved. This CDR3 spans 17 amino acids. The V end was cut by 0 bases, the J end by 0 bases, with 14 bases between. Germline V lookup: CDR1 LGHNT, CDR2 FRNRAP. The CDR3 DNA follows: TGTGCTAGTGGTTTGGTACAATTGGTCCAGCTGAACACTGAAGCTTTCTTT. Translation gives CASGLVQLVQLNTEAFF.

The V and J genes are TRBV20-1 and TRBJ2-4; no clear D. Germline values: CDR1 DFQATT, CDR2 SNEGSKA (reference sequence). The ends were cut back, 2 bases at V and 5 bases at J, with 16 bases in the middle. The CDR3 contains 15 residues. The CDR3 DNA reads as TGCAGTGCTAGATCTCCTTGGACCAGCCAAAACATTCAGTACTTC. This gives the protein CSARSPWTSQNIQYF.

This clonotype was picked up a small number of times. The chain employs TRBV3-1 and TRBJ2-1; tentative D call: TRBD1 (6 bases). The V gene's germline CDR1 is LGHDT and CDR2 YNNKEL (reference sequence). The CDR3 has 12 residues. Trimming pared 7 bases from V and 8 bases from J, leaving 12 bases between. The CDR3 reads CASTRGWDEQFF. DNA of the CDR3: TGTGCCAGCACCAGGGGCTGGGATGAGCAGTTCTTC.

The chain is built from TRBV4-1 and TRBJ2-1, with 8 bases lining up with TRBD2. Losses at the gene ends were 1 base for V and 10 bases for J; bases not matched to a gene: 9. Germline V gene sequence: CDR1 MGHRA, CDR2 YSYEKL. The CDR3 consists of 15 residues. CDR3 bases: TGCGCCAGCAGCCAAGTCGGACTAGCCAGTCCCGAGCAGTTCTTC. Translating gives CASSQVGLASPEQFF.

The J gene is TRBJ2-2, the V gene TRBV24-1; possible D gene TRBD2, 6 bases. This CDR3 is built from 11 residues. In germline, CDR1 is KGHDR, CDR2 SFDVKD. Deletions cut 10 bases from V and 6 bases from J, with 8 bases between. DNA for the CDR3: TGTGCCACGGGGGAGGCCGGGGAGCTGTTTTTT. It specifies CATGEAGELFF.

This clonotype was seen a few times. The chain uses TRBV6-1 and TRBJ1-3; 9 bases are shared with TRBD1. Germline V gene sequence: CDR1 MNHNS, CDR2 SASEGT. The CDR3 sequence is 14 residues long. V shed 9 bases and J 0 bases; nucleotides not matched to a gene: 3. CDR3 in DNA: TGTGCCAGTGGGACAGGGTTCTCTGGAAACACCATATATTTT. It encodes CASGTGFSGNTIYF.

The sample holds a few counts of this clonotype. The chain links TRBV15 to TRBJ2-1; 11 bases are a match to TRBD2. V was pared by 2 bases and J by 6 bases, with 6 bases of the junction left unmatched. CDR3 length equals 16 residues. Per germline, CDR1 LNHNV and CDR2 YYDKDF (reference sequence). CDR3 in DNA: TGTGCCACCAGCAGACCGGGACTAGCGGACGTCAATGAGCAGTTCTTC. This translates into CATSRPGLADVNEQFF.

This clonotype appeared once. CDR3 nucleotide sequence: TGTGCCAGCAGCTTAGAATTAGCGGCTCCCTACGAGCAGTACTTC. This gives the protein CASSLELAAPYEQYF. V and J are TRBV7-2 and TRBJ2-7; possibly TRBD2 for D (6 bases). The CDR3 loop spans 15 amino acids. V was cut by 1 base and J by 2 bases, with 12 bases left in between. The germline V gene has CDR1 SGHTA and CDR2 FQGNSA.

The chain uses TRBV20-1 and TRBJ2-4; D might be TRBD1 (6 bases). Trimming took 5 bases from V and 9 from J, leaving 11 bases between them. CDR3 length equals 11 residues. From germline, CDR1 is DFQATT and CDR2 SNEGSKA (reference sequence). The CDR3 region is CSASGHLIQYF. Written as DNA, the CDR3 is TGCAGTGCTTCGGGACACCTCATTCAGTACTTC.

This clonotype showed up just a few times. V usage is TRBV5-1 and J usage is TRBJ2-1; TRBD2 matches 10 bases. Looked up from germline, CDR1 is SGHRS and CDR2 is YFSETQ. This CDR3 comprises 14 residues. The V gene end was trimmed by 3 bases and the J gene end by 5 bases; junction bases not matched to a gene: 2. CDR3 in amino acids: CASSSGLADNEQFF. The CDR3, as DNA: TGCGCCAGCAGCTCCGGACTAGCGGACAATGAGCAGTTCTTC.

The gene calls are TRBV7-9 and TRBJ1-4; no clear D. V was pared by 5 bases and J by 3 bases, with 13 bases between. The CDR3 contains 15 residues. The germline CDR1 and CDR2 sequences are SEHNR and FQNEAQ (reference sequence). CDR3 in DNA: TGTGCCAGCAGCCCCACGCGGACCGCTAATGAAAAACTGTTTTTT. It specifies CASSPTRTANEKLFF.

The chain has TRBV5-1 and TRBJ1-1, with a possible D match to TRBD1 (6 bases). The germline V gene has CDR1 SGHRS and CDR2 YFSETQ. V gave up 1 base and J gave up 1 base, with 11 bases separating them. The CDR3 spans 15 residues. The DNA for the CDR3 is TGCGCCAGCAGCTTGTATGGGGGCCCGAACACTGAAGCTTTCTTT. Translating gives CASSLYGGPNTEAFF.

The chain has TRBV5-5 and TRBJ2-3; 7 nucleotides align to TRBD1. Germline V lookup: CDR1 SGHKS, CDR2 YYEKEE (reference sequence). The CDR3 totals 15 residues. Trimming removed 1 base from V and 2 bases from J; junction bases left unmatched: 4. CDR3 sequence reads: CASSLRGQLTDTQYF. CDR3 nucleotides: TGTGCCAGCAGCTTGCGGGGACAGCTCACAGATACGCAGTATTTT.

The CDR3 nucleotides are TGTGCCAGCCTTAGGCTAGCGGGAGGCCTCTACGGGGGGAAGCAGTTCTTC. Protein product: CASLRLAGGLYGGKQFF. The V and J genes are TRBV12-3 or TRBV12-4 and TRBJ2-1; 11 nucleotides line up with TRBD2. V shed 8 bases, J shed 11 bases, and the junction held 20 bases outside the gene matches. This CDR3 is built from 17 residues.

The genes are TRBV7-9 and TRBJ1-1; D gene ambiguous. The ends were cut back, 3 bases at V and 6 bases at J, with 11 bases in the middle. Germline CDR1 reads SEHNR; CDR2 reads FQNEAQ (reference sequence). The CDR3 covers 13 residues. CDR3 nucleotide sequence: TGTGCCAGCAGCTTTGGTCAGTACGCTGAAGCTTTCTTT. It translates to CASSFGQYAEAFF.

This clonotype was picked up a small number of times. The V gene is TRBV12-5, the J gene TRBJ2-3; 11 positions agree with TRBD2. The CDR3 loop spans 16 amino acids. CDR1 and CDR2 (germline): LGHNT, FRNRAP. V was clipped by 5 bases and J by 4 bases; unmatched bases: 8. The CDR3 loop is CASGGELAGVPDTQYF. Here the CDR3 DNA reads TGTGCTAGTGGTGGGGAACTAGCGGGAGTGCCAGATACGCAGTATTTT.

The chain carries TRBV5-1 and TRBJ1-3; D not resolved. V lost 4 bases to trimming and J lost 3 bases, with 11 bases between them. The length of the CDR3 is 14 residues. The germline V gene encodes CDR1 SGHRS and CDR2 YFSETQ. The CDR3 loop reads CASSTDGVGNTIYF. CDR3 nucleotide sequence: TGCGCCAGCAGCACGGACGGAGTTGGAAACACCATATATTTT.

The chain has TRBV12-3 or TRBV12-4 and TRBJ2-3; D is ambiguous. The CDR3 loop spans 13 amino acids. DNA for the CDR3: TGTGCTTGGACGGCTGATAGCACAGATACGCAGTATTTT. It codes for CAWTADSTDTQYF.

V is TRBV14 and J is TRBJ2-3; 9 bases map to TRBD2. Per the germline V gene, CDR1 is SGHDN and CDR2 is FVKESK. This CDR3 contains 19 residues. After removal of 4 bases from V and 0 bases from J, the junction contained 14 bases not matched to a gene. CDR3 in DNA: TGTGCCAGCAGCCCGTATCTAGCGGGGTCCGGAGGAAGCACAGATACGCAGTATTTT. It encodes CASSPYLAGSGGSTDTQYF.

The chain joins TRBV29-1 to TRBJ2-3; a weak D match, TRBD2 (6 bases). Per germline, CDR1 SQVTM and CDR2 ANQGSEA. V was pared by 7 bases and J by 1 base, with 12 bases between. The CDR3 contains 13 residues. CDR3 nucleotides: TGCAGCGCTGACGGGAGAGGCACAGATACGCAGTATTTT. This codes for CSADGRGTDTQYF.

The chain employs TRBV7-8 and TRBJ2-7; D gene unclear. V was shortened by 2 bases and J by 4 bases, with 12 bases between the two germline ends. Germline V gene sequence: CDR1 SGHVS, CDR2 FQNEAQ. The CDR3 spans 14 residues. The CDR3 DNA follows: TGTGCCAGCAGCTTAATGGGGATCCCGTACGAGCAGTACTTC. Its protein is CASSLMGIPYEQYF.